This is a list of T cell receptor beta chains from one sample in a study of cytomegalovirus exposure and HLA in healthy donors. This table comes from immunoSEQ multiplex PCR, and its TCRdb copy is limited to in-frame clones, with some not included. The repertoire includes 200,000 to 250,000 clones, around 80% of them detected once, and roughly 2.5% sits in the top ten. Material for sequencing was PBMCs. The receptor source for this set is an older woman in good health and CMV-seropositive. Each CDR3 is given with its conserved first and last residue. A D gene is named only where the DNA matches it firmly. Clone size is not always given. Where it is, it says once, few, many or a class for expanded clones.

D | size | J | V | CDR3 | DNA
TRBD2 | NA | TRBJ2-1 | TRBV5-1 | CASSLGASGYNEQFF | TGCGCCAGCAGCTTGGGGGCTAGCGGTTACAATGAGCAGTTCTTC
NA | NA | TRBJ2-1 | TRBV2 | CASRPMSSYNEQFF | TGTGCCAGCAGACCCATGAGCTCCTACAATGAGCAGTTCTTC
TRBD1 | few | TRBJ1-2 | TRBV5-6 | CASSLTGTGGNYGYTF | TGTGCCAGCAGCCTGACCGGGACAGGGGGCAACTATGGCTACACCTTC
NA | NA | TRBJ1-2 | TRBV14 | CASSQEPRRQGGYTF | TGTGCCAGCAGCCAAGAACCCCGCAGGCAGGGGGGCTACACCTTC
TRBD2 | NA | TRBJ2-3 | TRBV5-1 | CASDSGSKDTQYF | TGCGCCAGCGATAGCGGGAGCAAGGATACGCAGTATTTT
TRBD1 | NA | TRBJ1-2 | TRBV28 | CASSLVGGGGYTF | TGTGCCAGCAGTTTAGTAGGGGGCGGCGGCTACACCTTC
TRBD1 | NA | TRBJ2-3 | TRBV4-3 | CASSQDPQGGGTDTQYF | TGCGCCAGCAGCCAAGACCCACAGGGGGGTGGAACAGATACGCAGTATTTT
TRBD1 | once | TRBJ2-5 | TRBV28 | CASRPTGVGETQYF | TGTGCCAGCAGGCCCACAGGGGTGGGGGAGACCCAGTACTTC
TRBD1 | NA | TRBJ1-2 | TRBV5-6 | CASSLSWTGGLKKYGYTF | TGTGCCAGCAGCTTGAGTTGGACAGGGGGCTTAAAGAAGTATGGCTACACCTTC
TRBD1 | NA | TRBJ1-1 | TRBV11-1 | CASSLRPGTGVVITEAFF | TGTGCCAGCAGCTTACGTCCCGGGACAGGGGTGGTTATTACTGAAGCTTTCTTT
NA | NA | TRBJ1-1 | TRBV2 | CASSPPGRGGAFF | TGTGCCAGCAGCCCACCGGGACGCGGGGGAGCTTTCTTT
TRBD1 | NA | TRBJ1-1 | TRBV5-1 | CASSLQGRTEAFF | TGCGCCAGCAGTTTACAGGGGCGCACTGAAGCTTTCTTT
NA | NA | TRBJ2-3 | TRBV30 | CAWSEPGPDTQYF | TGTGCCTGGAGTGAGCCAGGCCCAGATACGCAGTATTTT
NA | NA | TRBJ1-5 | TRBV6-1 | CASNRQNQPQHF | TGTGCCAGCAACCGACAGAATCAGCCCCAGCATTTT
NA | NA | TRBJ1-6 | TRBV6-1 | CASSEWGRGNSPLHF | TGTGCCAGCAGTGAATGGGGCAGGGGTAATTCACCCCTCCACTTT
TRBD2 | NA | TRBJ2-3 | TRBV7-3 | CASSRREGDTQYF | TGTGCCAGCAGCCGAAGGGAGGGGGATACGCAGTATTTT
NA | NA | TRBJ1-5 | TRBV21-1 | CASSSQGNQPQHF | TGTGCCAGCAGCTCGCAGGGGAATCAGCCCCAGCATTTT
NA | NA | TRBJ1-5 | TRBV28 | CASASRSQPQHF | TGTGCCAGCGCTAGTAGGAGTCAGCCCCAGCATTTT
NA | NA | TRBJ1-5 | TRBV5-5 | CASSLGAVGGNQPQHF | TGTGCCAGCAGCTTGGGGGCCGTAGGGGGCAATCAGCCCCAGCATTTT
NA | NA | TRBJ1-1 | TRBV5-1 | CASSLDGEFAEAFF | TGCGCCAGCAGCTTGGATGGAGAATTCGCTGAAGCTTTCTTT